These 17 T cell receptor beta chains were sequenced from one sample in a study of shared clonotypes between healthy human individuals. The repertoire was sequenced with immunoSEQ multiplex PCR; TCRdb's copy has only in-frame clones and lacks some. This table holds approximately 2,000,000 clones, just under 95% found once. Sequenced material: naive CD4+ T cells from PBMCs. The subset denotes: CD45RA+ positively selected. These receptors all come from a young man in good health. Some clones in this sample may be carry-over from other donors' samples.

The J gene is TRBJ2-7, the V gene TRBV10-3; 11 bases are shared with TRBD1. The CDR3 spans 15 residues. Germline CDR1 ENHRY, CDR2 SYGVKD. V lost 2 bases and J lost 4; bases outside the gene matches: 4. CDR3 nucleotides: TGTGCCATCAGTGAGGGGGACAGGGGGGCTTACGAGCAGTACTTC. Its protein product is CAISEGDRGAYEQYF.

This clone has only one observation. The chain uses TRBV10-3 and TRBJ1-2; D might be TRBD1 (5 bases). Trimming shortened V by 9 bases and J by 7 bases, and 21 bases separated the two germline ends. Germline V gene data show CDR1 as ENHRY and CDR2 as SYGVKD. The CDR3 has 14 residues. CDR3 DNA sequence: TGTGCCATTCGATACGGGGGGGAAGGGAGTGGCTACACCTTC. It encodes CAIRYGGEGSGYTF.

V is TRBV29-1 and J is TRBJ1-3; D unresolved. This CDR3 is built from 12 residues. Looked up from germline, CDR1 is SQVTM and CDR2 is ANQGSEA. V was clipped by 2 bases and J by 4 bases, with 6 bases between them. This chain's CDR3 is CSVEQVGNTIYF. In nucleotides, the CDR3 is TGCAGCGTTGAACAGGTCGGAAACACCATATATTTT.

The chain joins TRBV29-1 to TRBJ1-1; D is perhaps TRBD1 (5 bases). This CDR3 region has 13 residues. Trimming took 7 bases from V and 5 from J, leaving 17 bases between them. Germline values: CDR1 SQVTM, CDR2 ANQGSEA. The chain's CDR3 is CSAAGLYSTEAFF. DNA of the CDR3: TGCAGCGCTGCGGGGCTATATTCGACTGAAGCTTTCTTT.

The chain couples TRBV5-1 to TRBJ1-2; TRBD1 matches at 12 bases. After removal of 4 bases from V and 8 bases from J, the junction contained 9 bases not matched to a gene. The CDR3 consists of 15 residues. Germline V gene data show CDR1 as SGHRS and CDR2 as YFSETQ. CDR3 coding DNA: TGCGCCAGCAGCATAATTGGGACAGGGGGCGACGGCTACACCTTC. The encoded protein is CASSIIGTGGDGYTF.

Details on this clone: Distinct nucleotide sequences in the sample also encode this CDR3. This chain links TRBV28 with TRBJ1-2, with 9 bases lining up with TRBD1. Losses at the gene ends were 7 bases for V and 6 bases for J; bases not matched to a gene: 3. CDR1 is MDHEN and CDR2 is SYDVKM in the germline V gene. The CDR3 covers 12 residues. The CDR3 here is CASTDRGNGYTF. The CDR3 region has the DNA TGTGCCAGCACCGACAGGGGGAATGGCTACACCTTC.

V and J are TRBV4-2 and TRBJ2-7, with D possibly matching TRBD2 (6 bases). There are 15 residues in the CDR3. V was trimmed by 1 base and J by 0 bases, leaving 10 bases between them. Germline CDR1 reads LGHNA; CDR2 reads YNFKEQ. The CDR3 DNA sequence: TGTGCCAGCAGCCAAGGGAGCGGGCCCTCCTACGAGCAGTACTTC. Translated, it gives CASSQGSGPSYEQYF.

The chain employs TRBV28 and TRBJ2-1; 11 bases are a match to TRBD1. Germline V CDR1 and CDR2: MDHEN, SYDVKM. Trimming took 5 bases from V and 5 from J; bases not matched to a gene: 2. This CDR3 is built from 14 residues. The CDR3 bases are TGTGCCAGCAGTAAGGACAGGGGGCACAATGAGCAGTTCTTC. Amino acid sequence: CASSKDRGHNEQFF.

The J gene is TRBJ1-2, the V gene TRBV7-9; D might be TRBD1 (5 bases). There are 14 residues in the CDR3. V shed 5 bases and J shed 6 bases, with 16 bases lying between them. CDR1 SEHNR and CDR2 FQNEAQ come from the germline V gene (reference sequence). CDR3 region: CASSPRGTPDGYTF. CDR3 in DNA: TGTGCCAGCAGCCCTCGGGGGACGCCGGATGGCTACACCTTC. Full variable domain (missing parts from reference TRBV7-9 and TRBJ1-2): DTGVSQNPRHKITKRGQNVTFRCDPISEHNRLYWYRQTLGQGPEFLTYFQNEAQLEKSRLLSDRFSAERPKGSFSTLEIQRTEQGDSAMYLCASSPRGTPDGYTFGSGTRLTVV.

This chain joins TRBV18 and TRBJ2-5; TRBD1 aligns across 9 bases. Germline values: CDR1 KGHSH, CDR2 LQKENI. The ends lost 3 bases at V and 1 base at J; junction bases unmatched: 9. The CDR3 spans 17 residues. The CDR3 is CASSPPGQGLVQETQYF. CDR3 DNA: TGTGCCAGCTCACCGCCTGGACAGGGGTTGGTCCAAGAGACCCAGTACTTC.

The chain combines TRBV6-1 with TRBJ1-2; D possibly corresponds to TRBD1 (6 bases). There are 11 residues in the CDR3. Germline CDR1 reads MNHNS; CDR2 reads SASEGT. Trimming left V 7 bases short and J 8 bases short, with 11 bases between. The CDR3 coding sequence is TGTGCCAGCAACAGGGCTGGCGGCTACACCTTC. Its translation: CASNRAGGYTF.

The chain links TRBV30 to TRBJ2-5; D not certain. CDR1 and CDR2 from the germline V gene are GTSNPN and SVGIG (reference sequence). Trimming took 4 bases from V and 5 from J, leaving 11 bases between them. This CDR3 spans 12 amino acids. The CDR3 DNA reads TGTGCCTGGAATGAGAACGGGGAGACCCAGTACTTC. This sequence encodes CAWNENGETQYF.

The chain couples TRBV5-4 to TRBJ2-7, with D tentatively TRBD1 (6 bases). The germline CDR1 and CDR2 sequences are SGHNT and YYREEE (reference sequence). The CDR3 loop spans 14 amino acids. V gave up 4 bases and J gave up 5 bases, with 16 bases separating them. The CDR3 DNA sequence: TGTGCCAGCAGCCTTGACAGGTCCAGCCACGAGCAGTACTTC. It codes for CASSLDRSSHEQYF.

This rearrangement joins TRBV7-3 to TRBJ2-7; the D gene is possibly TRBD1 (6 bases). V shed 4 bases and J shed 1 base, with 8 bases lying between them. The germline gives CDR1 SGHTA, CDR2 FQGTGA. This CDR3 is 13 amino acids long. The CDR3 DNA follows: TGTGCCAGCAGCTGGGACATGTCCTACGAGCAGTACTTC. It specifies CASSWDMSYEQYF.

The chain employs TRBV27 and TRBJ1-1; D is perhaps TRBD1 (6 bases). The CDR3 is 13 amino acids. Germline CDR1 MNHEY, CDR2 SMNVEV (reference sequence). V lost 3 bases and J 5 bases, leaving 10 bases between the germline ends. As DNA, the CDR3 is TGTGCCAGCAGTTTCAGGGGTTGGACTGAAGCTTTCTTT. Its translation is CASSFRGWTEAFF.

This chain uses TRBV7-8 with TRBJ1-3; the match to TRBD1 covers 7 bases. This CDR3 is built from 14 residues. The V segment lost 5 bases and the J segment 10 bases; nucleotides outside the gene matches: 11. The germline V gene has CDR1 SGHVS and CDR2 FQNEAQ. CDR3 protein: CASSLWTGLATIYF. CDR3 sequence (DNA): TGTGCCAGCAGCCTATGGACAGGACTTGCGACCATATATTTT.

The CDR3 nucleotides are TGTGCCAGCTCACCTCTCGGGACAGGGGGCGTGGGAAACACCATATATTTT. The encoded protein is CASSPLGTGGVGNTIYF. The chain is built from TRBV18 and TRBJ1-3, with TRBD1 matching 12 bases. The CDR3 runs to 17 residues. Unmatched junction bases numbered 7, after V lost 3 bases and J lost 4 bases. Germline assignment: CDR1 KGHSH and CDR2 LQKENI.